Sequencing of this TCR beta chain was carried out in a study of shared clonotypes between healthy human individuals. As regards this clone: Its target is unknown.

General observations from the study: The diversity represented, both genetic and in exposure history, was limited by few donors.

CDR1 is LGHNT and CDR2 is FRNRAP in the germline V gene. The CDR3 is 13 amino acids. The trim removed 6 bases at V and 6 bases at J, leaving 6 bases unmatched. Deep was the level at which the assay was run. The authors split each subset's genomic DNA evenly across several immunoSEQ plates. Profiling relied on immunoSEQ multiplex PCR, and the TCRdb table lists in-frame clones only, not all of them. This sample carries some 1,600,000 clones, approximately 98% of them seen once, and the ten largest clones take about 0.4%. Sequencing was carried out using naive CD4+ T cells sorted from blood. As for subset: CD45RA+ positively selected. The TCR was taken from a man aged 30-40 years in good health. The chain recombines TRBV12-5 with TRBJ1-1; 8 nucleotides match TRBD1. The CDR3 sequence is CASGRTGIPEAFF. DNA for the CDR3: TGTGCTAGTGGACGGACAGGGATCCCTGAAGCTTTCTTT. The full variable domain, completed using reference TRBV12-5 and TRBJ1-1, is DARVTQTPRHKVTEMGQEVTMRCQPILGHNTVFWYRQTMMQGLELLAYFRNRAPLDDSGMPKDRFSAEMPDATLATLKIQPSEPRDSAVYFCASGRTGIPEAFFGQGTRLTVV.